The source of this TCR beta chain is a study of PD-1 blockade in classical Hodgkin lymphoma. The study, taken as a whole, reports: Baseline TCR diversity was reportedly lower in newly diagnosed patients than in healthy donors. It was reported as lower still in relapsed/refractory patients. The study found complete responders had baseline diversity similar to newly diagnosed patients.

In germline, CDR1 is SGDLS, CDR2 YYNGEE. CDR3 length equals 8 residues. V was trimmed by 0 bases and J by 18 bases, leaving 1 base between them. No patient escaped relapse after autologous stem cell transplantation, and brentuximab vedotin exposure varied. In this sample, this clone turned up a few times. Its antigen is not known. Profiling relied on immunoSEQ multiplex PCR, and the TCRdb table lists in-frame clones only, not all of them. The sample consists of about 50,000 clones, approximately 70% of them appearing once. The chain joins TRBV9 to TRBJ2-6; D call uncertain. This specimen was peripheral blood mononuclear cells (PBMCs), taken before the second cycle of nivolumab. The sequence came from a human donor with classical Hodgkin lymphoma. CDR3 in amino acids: CASSVGTF. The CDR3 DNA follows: TGTGCCAGCAGCGTAGGGACTTTC.